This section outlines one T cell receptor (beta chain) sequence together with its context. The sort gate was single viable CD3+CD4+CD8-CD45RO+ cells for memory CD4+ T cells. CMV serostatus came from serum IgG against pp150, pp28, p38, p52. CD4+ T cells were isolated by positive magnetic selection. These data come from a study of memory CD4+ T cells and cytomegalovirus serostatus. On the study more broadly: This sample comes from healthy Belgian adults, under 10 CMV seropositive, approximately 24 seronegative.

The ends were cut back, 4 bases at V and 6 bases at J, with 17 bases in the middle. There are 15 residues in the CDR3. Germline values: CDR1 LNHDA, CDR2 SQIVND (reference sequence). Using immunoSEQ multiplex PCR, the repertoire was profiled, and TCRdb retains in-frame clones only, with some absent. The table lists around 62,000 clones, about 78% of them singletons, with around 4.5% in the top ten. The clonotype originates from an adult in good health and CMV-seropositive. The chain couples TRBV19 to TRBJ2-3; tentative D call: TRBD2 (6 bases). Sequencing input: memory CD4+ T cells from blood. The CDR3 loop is CASSTLAERWDTQYF. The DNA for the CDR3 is TGTGCCAGTAGTACCTTAGCGGAGCGGTGGGATACGCAGTATTTT.